A single sample is the source of the 27 T cell receptor beta chains below, sequenced in a study of PD-1 blockade in classical Hodgkin lymphoma. The protocol was immunoSEQ multiplex PCR, while the TCRdb copy is restricted to in-frame clones and leaves out a portion. The table has roughly 90,000 clones, approximately 86% seen once. Time point indicated: cycle 4 day 1 (C4D1), after about 6 weeks of nivolumab. Brentuximab vedotin exposure varied, and every patient relapsed after autologous stem cell transplantation. The material was peripheral blood mononuclear cells (PBMCs), obtained before the fourth cycle of nivolumab. The receptors come from a human donor with classical Hodgkin lymphoma.

The CDR3 reads CASSQASTNNYGYTF. CDR3 DNA sequence: TGTGCCAGCAGCCAAGCTAGCACTAATAACTATGGCTACACCTTC. V is TRBV4-2 and J is TRBJ1-2; D is unresolved. V dropped 1 base and J dropped 1 base, with 10 bases sitting between them. This CDR3 contains 15 residues. CDR1 is LGHNA and CDR2 is YNFKEQ in the germline V gene.

The chain couples TRBV4-3 to TRBJ2-1; D unresolved. The V and J ends lost 0 bases and 5 bases respectively, with 11 bases between them. Germline-derived CDR1 and CDR2 are LGHNA and YSLEER. CDR3 length: 15 residues. This CDR3 is CASSQDTLANNEQFF. For the CDR3, the DNA is TGCGCCAGCAGCCAAGACACCCTCGCCAACAATGAGCAGTTCTTC.

This sequence joins TRBV5-6 and TRBJ1-1; D perhaps matches TRBD1 (5 bases). Trimming took off 2 bases at V and 11 bases at J, with 10 bases between the two ends. Germline assignment: CDR1 SGHDT and CDR2 YYEEEE. The CDR3 is made up of 11 amino acids. The CDR3 region has the DNA TGTGCCAGCAGCTTTGGGGGAGGGGCTTTCTTT. This translates into CASSFGGGAFF.

The rearrangement links TRBV10-2 to TRBJ1-5; weak D call: TRBD1 (5 bases). The CDR3 is made up of 12 amino acids. From germline, CDR1 is WSHSY and CDR2 SAAADI. Trimming removed 11 bases at V and 11 bases at J, with 19 bases between. Here the CDR3 DNA reads TGCGCCCAGAAACGGGGCCCGCCGTCCCAGCATTTT. Translated: CAQKRGPPSQHF.

The V and J genes are TRBV19 and TRBJ2-7, with 11 bases that match TRBD1. Germline V gene sequence: CDR1 LNHDA, CDR2 SQIVND (reference sequence). Trimming cost V 1 base and J 7 bases; bases outside gene matches: 6. The CDR3 has 15 amino acids. This chain's CDR3 is CASSIGGQGAWEQYF. CDR3 DNA: TGTGCCAGTAGTATAGGAGGACAGGGGGCTTGGGAGCAGTACTTC.

The chain has TRBV5-1 and TRBJ1-4; 7 bases agree with TRBD1. Germline loops: CDR1 SGHRS, CDR2 YFSETQ. The V gene end was trimmed by 2 bases and the J gene end by 4 bases; junction bases not matched to a gene: 2. CDR3 length equals 14 residues. The CDR3 DNA reads TGCGCCAGCAGCTTCCGGGACAGTAATGAAAAACTGTTTTTT. Translated, it gives CASSFRDSNEKLFF.

V and J are TRBV27 and TRBJ2-7; tentatively, D is TRBD1 (6 bases). Trimming took 4 bases from V and 6 from J, leaving 19 bases between them. Germline values: CDR1 MNHEY, CDR2 SMNVEV (reference sequence). The CDR3 runs 15 residues. The CDR3 loop reads CASSSHREPTFEQYF. DNA of the CDR3: TGTGCCAGCAGTTCGCACAGGGAGCCCACCTTCGAGCAGTACTTC.

This chain joins TRBV27 and TRBJ2-1, with D unresolved. Germline V lookup: CDR1 MNHEY, CDR2 SMNVEV (reference sequence). Trimming took off 4 bases at V and 4 bases at J, with 8 bases between the two ends. The CDR3 is 13 residues long. DNA of the CDR3: TGTGCCAGCAGTTGGGAAGCTTACAATGAGCAGTTCTTC. Protein sequence: CASSWEAYNEQFF.

The V and J genes are TRBV6-5 and TRBJ1-1; D may be TRBD1 (5 bases). The CDR3 has 14 amino acids. Trimming stripped 2 bases from V and 4 bases from J, with 11 bases between. Germline CDR1 and CDR2: MNHEY and SVGAGI. DNA of the CDR3: TGTGCCAGCAGTTACGGTCAGGGCCCCACTGAAGCTTTCTTT. This sequence encodes CASSYGQGPTEAFF.

The V call is TRBV19, the J call TRBJ2-1; 8 bases are a match to TRBD2. V lost 2 bases, J lost 8 bases, and 5 bases stayed unmatched. Germline assignment: CDR1 LNHDA and CDR2 SQIVND (reference sequence). This CDR3 region has 14 residues. The CDR3 coding sequence is TGTGCCAGTAGTATACTAGCGGGTTTTTATGAGCAGTTCTTC. Translating it yields CASSILAGFYEQFF.

This sequence joins TRBV11-1 and TRBJ2-1; 7 nucleotides match TRBD2. The CDR3 contains 16 residues. With V trimmed by 5 bases and J by 4 bases, 11 bases remained unmatched. Germline loops: CDR1 SGHAT, CDR2 FQDESV (reference sequence). The CDR3 sequence: CASSREAGAWYNEQFF. CDR3 sequence (DNA): TGTGCCAGCAGCCGAGAGGCGGGAGCTTGGTACAATGAGCAGTTCTTC.

This clone was recorded a few times. This chain's CDR3 is CASSLAGASYEQYF. CDR3 bases: TGTGCCAGCAGCTTAGCCGGAGCTTCCTACGAGCAGTACTTC. The genes are TRBV11-2 and TRBJ2-7; no clear D gene. Germline V CDR1 and CDR2: SGHAT, FQNNGV. Trimming stripped 1 base from V and 1 base from J, with 8 bases between. There are 14 residues in the CDR3.

The V and J genes are TRBV23-1 and TRBJ2-1, with a tentative D call TRBD1 (5 bases). TRBV23-1 is reported as an ORF; its role is uncertain. The V end lost 6 bases, the J end lost 9 bases, and 12 bases lay between the germline ends. CDR3 length: 12 amino acids. The CDR3 DNA sequence: TGCGCCAGCAGAACGCAGGGTAGTGAGCAGTTCTTC. Protein: CASRTQGSEQFF.

The V and J genes are TRBV30 and TRBJ2-3; 8 bases agree with TRBD2. The V segment lost 4 bases and the J segment 5 bases; nucleotides outside the gene matches: 8. Germline CDR1 and CDR2: GTSNPN and SVGIG (reference sequence). This CDR3 comprises 14 residues. CDR3 region: CAWMRAGGRDTQYF. CDR3 DNA sequence: TGTGCCTGGATGCGTGCGGGAGGACGAGATACGCAGTATTTT.

The V call is TRBV7-8, the J call TRBJ1-5; D remains ambiguous. This CDR3 contains 14 residues. Germline V gives CDR1 SGHVS, CDR2 FQNEAQ. The V end lost 4 bases, the J end lost 6 bases, and 13 bases lay between the germline ends. The CDR3 sequence is CASSWRQSAQPQHF. CDR3 in DNA: TGTGCCAGCAGCTGGAGACAATCGGCTCAGCCCCAGCATTTT.

This chain links TRBV19 with TRBJ1-2; D might be TRBD1 (5 bases). The CDR3 is 15 amino acids. V dropped 4 bases and J dropped 0 bases, with 12 bases sitting between them. Per germline, CDR1 LNHDA and CDR2 SQIVND (reference sequence). CDR3 in DNA: TGTGCCAGTAGTACCTCGGGGCTACCTAACTATGGCTACACCTTC. Its translation is CASSTSGLPNYGYTF.

This rearrangement joins TRBV28 to TRBJ1-2; D call uncertain. CDR3 size: 15 residues. From germline, CDR1 is MDHEN and CDR2 SYDVKM. Trimming removed 2 bases at V and 5 bases at J, with 15 bases between. In nucleotides, the CDR3 is TGTGCCAGCAGTTTACGGAGGGAAGGTTTTTATGGCTACACCTTC. Encoded protein: CASSLRREGFYGYTF.

The V gene is TRBV25-1, the J gene TRBJ2-3, with 11 bases lining up with TRBD1. The length of the CDR3 is 17 residues. V lost 5 bases to trimming and J lost 4 bases; unmatched junction nucleotides: 11. Germline V gives CDR1 MGHDK, CDR2 SYGVNS. The CDR3 reads CASSIRTGGRWADTQYF. The CDR3 DNA reads as TGTGCCAGCAGTATCCGGACAGGGGGCAGGTGGGCAGATACGCAGTATTTT.

A few counts support this clone. DNA for the CDR3: TGTGCCAGCAGTGAAGCACTAGCGGGATATTACAATGAGCAGTTCTTC. This gives the protein CASSEALAGYYNEQFF. The J gene is TRBJ2-1, the V gene TRBV6-1; TRBD2 matches at 10 bases. Germline assignment: CDR1 MNHNS and CDR2 SASEGT. The CDR3 extends over 16 amino acids. J was trimmed by 4 bases and V by 0 bases; bases with no gene match: 3.

The chain uses TRBV27 and TRBJ2-6; 10 bases line up with TRBD1. CDR1 is MNHEY, CDR2 SMNVEV, per germline (reference sequence). The CDR3 loop spans 19 amino acids. V lost 6 bases, J lost 1 base, and 12 bases stayed unmatched. CDR3 in amino acids: CASSLTSGTGESGANVLTF. CDR3 nucleotide sequence: TGTGCCAGCAGCCTAACCTCCGGGACAGGGGAGTCTGGGGCCAACGTCCTGACTTTC.

The chain employs TRBV30 and TRBJ2-5; the D is unclear. Trimming left V 2 bases short and J 3 bases short, with 10 bases between. The CDR3 loop spans 13 amino acids. CDR1 GTSNPN and CDR2 SVGIG come from the germline V gene (reference sequence). CDR3 sequence: CAWSPGRKETQYF. CDR3 coding DNA: TGTGCCTGGAGTCCAGGCAGGAAAGAGACCCAGTACTTC.

This clone was seen many times. The chain carries TRBV9 and TRBJ2-7; TRBD2 might be the D (6 bases). Germline V gene sequence: CDR1 SGDLS, CDR2 YYNGEE. This CDR3 is 15 amino acids long. Trimming removed 0 bases from V and 0 bases from J, with 10 bases in between. DNA of the CDR3: TGTGCCAGCAGCGTAGTGGGGACTTTCTCCTACGAGCAGTACTTC. Protein: CASSVVGTFSYEQYF.

The V call is TRBV11-2, the J call TRBJ2-1, with 10 bases identical to TRBD1. V was clipped by 3 bases and J by 6 bases; unmatched bases: 5. Germline values: CDR1 SGHAT, CDR2 FQNNGV. The CDR3 has 15 residues. This chain's CDR3 is CASSFGTGVGNEQFF. CDR3 in DNA: TGTGCCAGCAGCTTTGGGACAGGGGTTGGCAATGAGCAGTTCTTC.

This chain joins TRBV25-1 and TRBJ1-5, with no clear D. The germline V gene has CDR1 MGHDK and CDR2 SYGVNS. With 3 bases removed from V and 4 bases from J, the gap between germline ends came to 7 bases. The CDR3 runs to 13 residues. The CDR3: CASSDVQNQPQHF. In DNA form, the CDR3 reads TGTGCCAGCAGTGACGTCCAAAATCAGCCCCAGCATTTT.

J is TRBJ2-6 and V is TRBV12-5, with 8 positions matching TRBD2. The trim removed 0 bases at V and 3 bases at J, leaving 7 bases unmatched. Germline-derived CDR1 and CDR2 are LGHNT and FRNRAP. The CDR3 length is 18 residues. CDR3 loop: CASGLVTAGVVGANVLTF. The DNA of the CDR3 is TGTGCTAGTGGTTTGGTAACAGCGGGAGTGGTTGGGGCCAACGTCCTGACTTTC.

The chain combines TRBV7-3 with TRBJ2-7; weak D call: TRBD2 (6 bases). The CDR3 contains 13 residues. V gave up 2 bases and J gave up 6 bases, with 11 bases separating them. Per germline, CDR1 SGHTA and CDR2 FQGTGA. As DNA, the CDR3 is TGTGCCAGCAGCTTAGCTTCCGGGGGCGAGCAGTACTTC. Translating it yields CASSLASGGEQYF.

A remark on this clone: Within the sample, other DNA sequences also encode this same CDR3. The rearrangement uses TRBV5-1 and TRBJ2-1; 9 bases match TRBD2. Per germline, CDR1 SGHRS and CDR2 YFSETQ. This CDR3 is 14 amino acids long. Unmatched junction bases numbered 4, after V lost 1 base and J lost 8 bases. Written as DNA, the CDR3 is TGCGCCAGCAGCTTGATAGCGGGAGAGGATGAGCAGTTCTTC. Translating gives CASSLIAGEDEQFF.